These T cell receptor beta chains were read from a single sample in a study of blood T cell repertoires in COVID-19. Here immunoSEQ multiplex PCR was the method, and the copy in TCRdb shows in-frame clones only, minus some. The sample lists under 150,000 clones; around 85% were seen once. The sample was peripheral blood. The receptors originated from a human donor in a cohort sampled during active COVID-19. Each CDR3 is given with its conserved first and last residue. A D gene is named only where the DNA matches it firmly. Clone sizes are given selectively: once, few, many, or a class where the clone is expanded.

d_gene	abundance	v_gene	j_gene	CDR3nt	CDR3aa
TRBD1	-	TRBV2	TRBJ1-2	TGTGCCAGCAGTGGGACAGGGGGCCTTAACTATGGCTACACCTTC	CASSGTGGLNYGYTF
TRBD1	-	TRBV25-1	TRBJ1-1	TGTGCCAGCAGGGGGGGACAGGGGCTTCTTGAAGCTTTCTTT	CASRGGQGLLEAFF
TRBD1	-	TRBV19	TRBJ1-1	TGTGCCAGTAGTCTAGGACAGGGGCACACTGAAGCTTTCTTT	CASSLGQGHTEAFF
TRBD1	few	TRBV5-8	TRBJ1-4	TGTGCCAGCAGCTTGGCCCGGACAGGGGGCGCGGGAGAAAAACTGTTTTTT	CASSLARTGGAGEKLFF
TRBD1	-	TRBV28	TRBJ1-4	TGTGCCAGCAGTCTGACAGGGTCGGAAAGTGAAAAACTGTTTTTT	CASSLTGSESEKLFF
-	-	TRBV7-3	TRBJ2-1	TGTGCCAGCAGCCCCGGTGGCCCTCGGGTTATCAATGAGCAGTTCTTC	CASSPGGPRVINEQFF
-	once	TRBV29-1	TRBJ2-1	TGCAGCGTTGGGGGATTAGTAGCGGCGAATTACAATGAGCAGTTCTTC	CSVGGLVAANYNEQFF
-	-	TRBV7-8	TRBJ1-3	TGTGCCAGCACCTTCCGGTTGGGCTACTCTGGAAACACCATATATTTT	CASTFRLGYSGNTIYF
-	-	TRBV19	TRBJ1-5	TGTGCCAGTAGTATATCGGGGGGGGGCGCGAATAGCAATCAGCCCCAGCATTTT	CASSISGGGANSNQPQHF
TRBD1	-	TRBV7-9	TRBJ2-1	TGTGCCAGCAGCGTCAGACAGGGGTACGTCTACAATGAGCAGTTCTTC	CASSVRQGYVYNEQFF
TRBD2	-	TRBV7-8	TRBJ2-7	TGTGCCAGCAGCTTCTCGGGAGGAAAATTGAGTTACGAGCAGTACTTC	CASSFSGGKLSYEQYF
-	-	TRBV29-1	TRBJ2-1	TGCAGCGGCGTCGGGGGTGCGAGGTACAATGAGCAGTTCTTC	CSGVGGARYNEQFF
TRBD1	-	TRBV11-2	TRBJ2-1	TGTGCCAGCAGCTTAACAGGGGGCCACAATGAGCAGTTCTTC	CASSLTGGHNEQFF
TRBD1	-	TRBV15	TRBJ1-2	TGTGCCACCAGCAGTTCGTCACAGGGGGCGTCGGGAGGCTACACCTTC	CATSSSSQGASGGYTF
TRBD2	-	TRBV10-1	TRBJ2-4	TGCGCCAGCAGACTAGCGGGGGGGTGGGCCAAAAACATTCAGTACTTC	CASRLAGGWAKNIQYF
TRBD1	many	TRBV5-1	TRBJ1-1	TGCGCCAGCAGCACCGGGACAGGGGCCACTGAAGCTTTCTTT	CASSTGTGATEAFF
TRBD2	-	TRBV3-1/TRBV3-2	TRBJ2-3	TGTGCCAGCAGCCAAGGGGATAGCGGGGGGACCACAGATACGCAGTATTTT	CASSQGDSGGTTDTQYF
-	-	TRBV7-9	TRBJ1-5	TGTGCCAGCAGCTCCCAGGGAAGGCCCAATCAGCCCCAGCATTTT	CASSSQGRPNQPQHF
-	-	TRBV11-2	TRBJ2-3	TGTGCCAGCAGCTTACGTTCTGGGCCTAGCACAGATACGCAGTATTTT	CASSLRSGPSTDTQYF
-	-	TRBV11-2	TRBJ1-1	TGTGCCAGCAGCTTGCACAGGAACACTGAAGCTTTCTTT	CASSLHRNTEAFF
TRBD2	few	TRBV7-2	TRBJ2-4	TGTGCCAGCAGTTCGGCGGGGGGGGCTGGGAACATTCAGTACTTC	CASSSAGGAGNIQYF
-	-	TRBV7-2	TRBJ2-7	TGTGCCAGCAGCTTAGGAACCGGGACAAGGAGCTCCTACGAGCAGTACTTC	CASSLGTGTRSSYEQYF
-	-	TRBV5-1	TRBJ1-1	TGCGCCAGCAGCTTGGGAGGGCAACGATCAGGCACTGAAGCTTTCTTT	CASSLGGQRSGTEAFF
-	-	TRBV5-1	TRBJ2-3	TGCGCCAGCAGACACTCAGGGGACCGCACAGATACGCAGTATTTT	CASRHSGDRTDTQYF
-	-	TRBV7-6	TRBJ2-2	TGTGCCAGCAGCTTACAGGGTATGGCGAACACCGGGGAGCTGTTTTTT	CASSLQGMANTGELFF
-	-	TRBV19	TRBJ2-7	TGTGCCAGTAGTCAGACGGGAGACTACGAGCAGTACTTC	CASSQTGDYEQYF
TRBD2	-	TRBV7-2	TRBJ2-1	TGTGCCAGCAGCCTAATTAACCGCGGGACTAAGATCTTC	CASSLINRGTKIF
-	few	TRBV7-2	TRBJ1-1	TGTGCCAGCAGCTCGTACGTAGCCGGGATGAACACTGAAGCTTTCTTT	CASSSYVAGMNTEAFF
-	-	TRBV3-1/TRBV3-2	TRBJ2-7	TGTGCCAGCAGCCAAGCAGTCAGGGAGGCCTATCTCGAGCAGTACTTC	CASSQAVREAYLEQYF
-	few	TRBV4-1	TRBJ1-5	TGCGCCAGCAGCCGCGGGATTCTTAATCAGCCCCAGCATTTT	CASSRGILNQPQHF
TRBD1	-	TRBV3-1/TRBV3-2	TRBJ2-2	TGTGCCAGCATCCGGGACAGAAACACCGGGGAGCTGTTTTTT	CASIRDRNTGELFF
TRBD1	-	TRBV7-8	TRBJ1-2	TGTGCCAGCAGCGTACAGGGGTATGGCTACACCTTC	CASSVQGYGYTF
TRBD1	few	TRBV2	TRBJ1-1	TGTGCCAGCAGACCCGGGACAGTAAGTGGGGAAGCTTTCTTT	CASRPGTVSGEAFF
-	-	TRBV6-6	TRBJ1-5	TGTGCCAGCAGTCCTCTCGGGATGCAGGTTCGGAACCAGCCCCAGCATTTT	CASSPLGMQVRNQPQHF
-	-	TRBV5-8	TRBJ2-7	TGTGCCAGCAGCTTGGACAACAGGGAATACGAGCAGTACTTC	CASSLDNREYEQYF
TRBD2	few	TRBV6-2/TRBV6-3	TRBJ2-2	TGTGCCAGCAGCTCGACTAGCGGGGAGAACACCGGGGAGCTGTTTTTT	CASSSTSGENTGELFF
-	once	TRBV2	TRBJ1-1	TGTGCCAGCACCTGGACAACGAACACTGAAGCTTTCTTT	CASTWTTNTEAFF
-	-	TRBV11-1	TRBJ2-1	TGTGCCAGCAGCCCGCTCGGTGGGGCAGGTTACAATGAGCAGTTCTTC	CASSPLGGAGYNEQFF
TRBD1	-	TRBV7-9	TRBJ1-1	TGTGCCAGCAGCCCCGCGCAGGGGGTCCTAGAAGCTTTCTTT	CASSPAQGVLEAFF
-	-	TRBV11-3	TRBJ2-1	TGTGCCAGCAGCTTAGACGAGAGCAATGAGCAGTTCTTC	CASSLDESNEQFF
TRBD1	-	TRBV6-5	TRBJ1-5	TGTGCCAGCAGTTACTCGGCGGACAGGGGAAATCAGCCCCAGCATTTT	CASSYSADRGNQPQHF
-	-	TRBV27	TRBJ1-6	TGTGCCAGCAGTCCCACTCCGACAGTTGGATCACCCCTCCACTTT	CASSPTPTVGSPLHF
TRBD1	-	TRBV30	TRBJ1-5	TGTGCCTGGAGTGGACAGGGCGCTCAGCCCCAGCATTTT	CAWSGQGAQPQHF
-	-	TRBV28	TRBJ1-2	TGTGCCAGCAGCCTAGACGGGCAGGGTGGCTACACCTTC	CASSLDGQGGYTF
TRBD2	-	TRBV9	TRBJ2-1	TGTGCCAGCAGCGCCAATAGCGGGAATGAGCAGTTCTTC	CASSANSGNEQFF
-	-	TRBV15	TRBJ1-2	TGTGCCACCAGCAGAGCCACCAGCGATCGCTACACCTTC	CATSRATSDRYTF
-	-	TRBV6-2/TRBV6-3	TRBJ1-6	TGTGCCAGCATCCCCCGCGGGGCTACCGCCTATAATTCACCCCTCCACTTT	CASIPRGATAYNSPLHF
TRBD2	-	TRBV5-1	TRBJ2-7	TGCGCCAGCAGGCCGGGGCCAATCGGGGGGATCTACGAGCAGTACTTC	CASRPGPIGGIYEQYF
TRBD2	-	TRBV12-5	TRBJ2-5	TGTGCTAGTGGTTTGACCGGACCCACTAGCGGGGGGGCCGTTGAGACCCAGTACTTC	CASGLTGPTSGGAVETQYF
-	-	TRBV7-9	TRBJ1-5	TGTGCCAGCAGCTTAGTTGGGGAAGGGGCTGGTCAGCCCCAGCATTTT	CASSLVGEGAGQPQHF
-	-	TRBV3-1/TRBV3-2	TRBJ2-7	TGTGCCAGCAGCCAGAGGGGGAGGGGAGAGCAGTACTTC	CASSQRGRGEQYF
-	-	TRBV29-1	TRBJ2-3	TGCAGCGTTGTCACTAACCGCACAGATACGCAGTATTTT	CSVVTNRTDTQYF
TRBD1	-	TRBV29-1	TRBJ2-1	TGCAGCGCGACAGGGGGCGATATCGGAAATGAGCAGTTCTTC	CSATGGDIGNEQFF
-	-	TRBV5-6	TRBJ2-7	TGTGCCAGCAGCTTGGAGGGTCGGGGGTACGAGCAGTACTTC	CASSLEGRGYEQYF
-	-	TRBV6-6	TRBJ2-3	TGTGCCAGCACCCCCCGACACACAGATACGCAGTATTTT	CASTPRHTDTQYF
TRBD1	-	TRBV12-3/TRBV12-4	TRBJ1-1	TGTGCCAGCAGTTTAGGCCGTGACAGGGCGGCTTTCTTT	CASSLGRDRAAFF
-	-	TRBV5-5	TRBJ1-5	TGTGCCAGCAGCTTTAGCAGCCTCAATCAGCCCCAGCATTTT	CASSFSSLNQPQHF